These 18 T cell receptor beta chains came from one sample sequenced in a study of blood T cells in healthy people across ages. With a J-beta primer mix and a sample-barcoded 5' primer, a second PCR ran about 7 to 12 cycles. TCRdb reanalysed the 5' RACE reads using MiXCR and keeps one entry per CDR3 protein. The repertoire holds over 1,200,000 distinct CDR3 sequences, with around 55% as singletons. The material sequenced was blood. These receptors all stem from a man younger than 35 in good health.

The chain links TRBV18 to TRBJ2-1; tentatively, D is TRBD2 (6 bases). Trimming left V 9 bases short and J 4 bases short, with 19 bases between. CDR3 size: 15 residues. Germline CDR1 and CDR2: KGHSH and LQKENI. CDR3 nucleotide sequence: TGTGCCAGTTGCAGTCCCGGGACTGAGTACAATGAGCAGTTCTTC. Translating it yields CASCSPGTEYNEQFF.

The chain links TRBV27 to TRBJ2-7; perhaps TRBD2 as D (6 bases). Trimming cost V 6 bases and J 2 bases, with 14 bases left between them. This CDR3 region has 14 residues. Germline CDR1 is MNHEY and CDR2 is SMNVEV (reference sequence). The CDR3 region has the DNA TGTGCCAGCAGAACCGGACTAAGACCCTACGAGCAGTACTTC. This translates into CASRTGLRPYEQYF.

CDR3 bases: TGTGCCAGCAGCCTTACTGCCTCATCCTATGGCTACACCTTC. Its protein is CASSLTASSYGYTF. The rearrangement uses TRBV5-5 and TRBJ1-2, with no clear D. The germline V gene encodes CDR1 SGHKS and CDR2 YYEKEE (reference sequence). The CDR3 extends over 14 amino acids. The V end lost 4 bases, the J end lost 4 bases, and 14 bases lay between the germline ends.

This chain connects TRBV4-2 to TRBJ2-3; the D gene is possibly TRBD2 (7 bases). CDR3 length: 15 amino acids. V dropped 2 bases and J dropped 2 bases, with 11 bases sitting between them. The germline V gene encodes CDR1 LGHNA and CDR2 YNFKEQ. Here the CDR3 reads CASSQRGAYTDTQYF. The CDR3 DNA sequence: TGTGCCAGCAGCCAACGGGGGGCCTACACAGATACGCAGTATTTT.

The chain is built from TRBV4-1 and TRBJ1-1; TRBD1 is a possible D gene (5 bases). Germline V lookup: CDR1 MGHRA, CDR2 YSYEKL. The V end lost 1 base, the J end lost 0 bases, and 12 bases lay between the germline ends. The CDR3 contains 16 residues. The CDR3 DNA follows: TGCGCCAGCAGCCAAGTGGTAGGGGCATTGAACACTGAAGCTTTCTTT. Translated: CASSQVVGALNTEAFF.

V and J are TRBV19 and TRBJ2-5; D is perhaps TRBD2 (5 bases). Trimming took off 1 base at V and 2 bases at J, with 11 bases between the two ends. CDR3 size: 15 residues. Germline CDR1 LNHDA, CDR2 SQIVND (reference sequence). In nucleotides, the CDR3 is TGTGCCAGTAGTATAGGACCGGGAAGTCAAGAGACCCAGTACTTC. Its protein is CASSIGPGSQETQYF.

This chain joins TRBV5-1 and TRBJ2-2; 11 bases line up with TRBD2. The CDR3 consists of 16 residues. The V gene's germline CDR1 is SGHRS and CDR2 YFSETQ. Trimming removed 4 bases from V and 0 bases from J; junction bases left unmatched: 2. The CDR3 DNA reads TGCGCCAGCAGCACGGGACTAGCGGCGAACACCGGGGAGCTGTTTTTT. Protein product: CASSTGLAANTGELFF.

This chain uses TRBV4-1 with TRBJ2-7; perhaps TRBD1 as D (6 bases). CDR1 is MGHRA and CDR2 is YSYEKL in the germline V gene. The CDR3 length is 16 residues. Trimming took off 0 bases at V and 0 bases at J, with 12 bases between the two ends. CDR3 sequence reads: CASSQDGRDNSYEQYF. As DNA, the CDR3 is TGCGCCAGCAGCCAAGATGGTCGGGACAACTCCTACGAGCAGTACTTC.

The genes are TRBV29-1 and TRBJ1-2; D remains ambiguous. The germline V and J ends were trimmed by 2 bases and 4 bases, with 14 bases remaining between them. The CDR3 is made up of 14 amino acids. Looked up from germline, CDR1 is SQVTM and CDR2 is ANQGSEA. The CDR3 reads CSVERNRLTYGYTF. CDR3 sequence (DNA): TGCAGCGTTGAAAGGAACCGATTAACCTATGGCTACACCTTC.

The chain couples TRBV3-1 to TRBJ2-1; no reliable D call. The CDR3 is 16 amino acids. V was pared by 5 bases and J by 7 bases, with 21 bases between. CDR1 is LGHDT, CDR2 YNNKEL, per germline (reference sequence). CDR3 DNA sequence: TGTGCCAGCAGCGCCTTTCGAGGCTCGGCCGGGAATGAGCAGTTCTTC. Translated, it gives CASSAFRGSAGNEQFF.

A few counts support this clonotype. The chain employs TRBV20-1 and TRBJ2-7; the D gene could be TRBD1 or TRBD2 (6 bases each). Germline CDR1 is DFQATT and CDR2 is SNEGSKA (reference sequence). The CDR3 length is 14 residues. V gave up 5 bases and J gave up 3 bases, with 17 bases separating them. The CDR3 here is CSAPVGGQYYEQYF. CDR3 sequence (DNA): TGCAGTGCTCCCGTGGGGGGCCAGTACTACGAGCAGTACTTC.

This chain joins TRBV20-1 and TRBJ2-2; TRBD2 agrees at 8 bases. There are 15 residues in the CDR3. Trimming cost V 6 bases and J 2 bases; bases outside gene matches: 8. CDR1 is DFQATT and CDR2 is SNEGSKA in the germline V gene (reference sequence). CDR3 nucleotide sequence: TGCAGTGCGAGACCCAGCGGGGGTAACACCGGGGAGCTGTTTTTT. This encodes CSARPSGGNTGELFF.

V usage is TRBV4-3 and J usage is TRBJ2-7, with 11 bases matching TRBD1. Germline CDR1 reads LGHNA; CDR2 reads YSLEER. Losses at the gene ends were 4 bases for V and 2 bases for J; bases not matched to a gene: 10. The CDR3 totals 17 residues. The CDR3 protein is CASSPARGTGGAYEQYF. CDR3 in DNA: TGCGCCAGCAGCCCAGCGCGGGGGACAGGGGGTGCCTACGAGCAGTACTTC.

This clonotype appeared a few times. This chain links TRBV7-2 with TRBJ2-6, with D perhaps matching TRBD1 (5 bases). Deletions cut 5 bases from V and 2 bases from J, with 13 bases between. The CDR3 is 16 amino acids. Looked up from germline, CDR1 is SGHTA and CDR2 is FQGNSA. In DNA, the CDR3 is TGTGCCAGCAGCATCCTACAGGTGACTGGGGCCAACGTCCTGACTTTC. Amino acid sequence: CASSILQVTGANVLTF.

The chain couples TRBV28 to TRBJ2-1; no clear D. The DNA end is a closer match to TRBJ2-7, so the J assignment may be wrong. The CDR3 has 16 amino acids. Germline values: CDR1 MDHEN, CDR2 SYDVKM. This CDR3 reads CASSPRWVIVVDEQYF. The CDR3 coding sequence is TGTGCCAGCTCCCCCCGTTGGGTGATAGTCGTCGATGAGCAGTACTTC.

V usage is TRBV6-2 or TRBV6-3 and J usage is TRBJ2-1; 7 bases align to TRBD2. Unmatched junction bases numbered 5, after V lost 2 bases and J lost 4 bases. Germline CDR1 is MNHEY and CDR2 is SVGEGT. The CDR3 covers 15 residues. CDR3 region: CASSYGASGYNEQFF. The CDR3 coding sequence is TGTGCCAGCAGTTACGGGGCTAGCGGTTACAATGAGCAGTTCTTC.

Of note for this clonotype: The junction departs from germline at one end; a sequencing error may be responsible. V and J are TRBV27 and TRBJ2-7; no clear D gene. The germline CDR1 and CDR2 sequences are MNHEY and SMNVEV (reference sequence). The CDR3 runs 13 residues. Here the CDR3 reads CTSSTGPGYEQYF. DNA for the CDR3: TGTACCAGCAGTACTGGGCCGGGCTACGAGCAGTACTTC.

The chain joins TRBV20-1 to TRBJ2-3; D is perhaps TRBD2 (6 bases). The length of the CDR3 is 15 residues. CDR1 is DFQATT, CDR2 SNEGSKA, per germline (reference sequence). Trimming cost V 3 bases and J 3 bases, with 16 bases left between them. CDR3 nucleotides: TGCAGTGCTAGCGTTCCGGGGGTTGGGACAGATACGCAGTATTTT. This codes for CSASVPGVGTDTQYF.